The entry below describes one TCR beta chain. The data were obtained in a study of blood T cell repertoires in COVID-19. Produced via immunoSEQ multiplex PCR; TCRdb's table is partial and in-frame only. The table shows about 140,000 clones, with approximately 88% occurring only once. Trimming at V came to 6 bases and at J to 0 bases, leaving 2 bases not matched to a gene. Per the germline V gene, CDR1 is MNHEY and CDR2 is SMNVEV (reference sequence). The CDR3 extends over 13 amino acids. The sequence was collected from a woman aged 50 to 60 with acute or convalescent COVID-19. Input material: peripheral blood. This chain connects TRBV27 to TRBJ2-7, with 7 bases aligning to TRBD1. The CDR3 spells CASRYRGSYEQYF. As DNA, the CDR3 is TGTGCCAGCAGGTACAGGGGCTCCTACGAGCAGTACTTC.